The entry that follows covers one T cell receptor beta chain sequence. The antigen remains unidentified. Data came from immunoSEQ multiplex PCR; TCRdb stores just in-frame clones and leaves some out. The sample holds about 72,000 clones, 83% seen once. The length of the CDR3 is 14 residues. V lost 4 bases, J lost 7 bases, and 12 bases lay in between. In germline, CDR1 is SGDLS, CDR2 YYNGEE. These data are taken from a study of neoadjuvant anti-PD-1 for oral cavity cancer. Study-wide findings and caveats: Pretreatment Treg/Th17 ratio correlated inversely with post-treatment tumor clonality.

The source was PBMCs, collected before nivolumab (anti-PD-1) treatment. The receptor's source is a person between 40 and 85 years old with oral cavity squamous cell carcinoma. The chain couples TRBV9 to TRBJ1-6, with unresolved D. Written as DNA, the CDR3 is TGTGCCAGCAGCACCAGGACGGGGAATTCACCCCTCCACTTT. It codes for CASSTRTGNSPLHF.